This entry concerns a single T cell receptor beta chain. Its antigen specificity is not known. Base qualities are not at hand, and no much larger clone is one base apart. The immunoSEQ hsTCRB v3.0 assay was used at survey level resolution for TRB variable region sequencing. TRB sequencing targeted a depth of roughly 35,000-55,000 T-cell genomes per sample. An Illumina MiSeq with a v3 150-cycle kit was used to sequence the pooled TRB libraries. The study's own analysis went as follows. Repertoire analysis was run in R within a reproducible Nextflow workflow that covered QC, data transformation and analysis. LymphoSeq2, an R package for AIRR-Seq data exploration, was used to implement custom analyses. After excluding a few samples that yielded fewer than 5000 total TRB sequences, 188 HIV repertoires remained for analysis. Among the 188 retained HIV repertoires, 59 were collected before ART initiation and about 130 were collected after ART initiation. Each repertoire was downsampled to 5000 TRB nucleotide sequences, and summary statistics were averaged across 100 downsampling iterations. TRB sequences were retained for analysis only if CDR3 regions of at least seven amino acids were present. Two measures captured diversity: a Shannon entropy-derived clonality score and the Gini coefficient. In the repertoire networks, any two of the top 5000 CDR3 amino acid sequences were connected whenever the two sequences differed by an edit distance of one. GLIPH2 predicted antigen specificity groups and MHC restriction for TRB CDR3 amino acid sequences. To flag known associations with CMV, EBV, HIV or tissue antigens, CDR3 amino acid sequences were compared against VDJdb and McPAS-TCR. Pre-ART, post-ART and control groups were compared with Wilcoxon signed-rank tests and Holm-Bonferroni correction. The table was pulled from immuneACCESS by TCRdb, which kept in-frame rearrangements only. Such tables lose some clones; where checked, under half of the loss comes from unresolved V genes, and the rest has no known cause. V, J and clone size are those of that table, while D and trimming were read from the DNA. The sample includes roughly 33,000 clones, with about 97% observed a single time. About 2.9% of the sample lies in the top ten.

To be included, a participant needed at least one PBMC sample from before ART initiation plus at least two post-ART samples. Every participant with HIV received treatment in the United States of America. Before DNA extraction, cryopreserved samples of roughly 0.9-10 million PBMC were thawed and then washed. At the time of the earliest PBMC sample, participants with HIV were aged between roughly 20 and 54 years. Per participant, PBMC samples came from 1-4 timepoints prior to ART initiation and 2-8 timepoints following ART initiation, for a median of 7 samples. Serial HIV viral load, CD4+ T-cell count, ART history and demographic data were obtained for every participant. Genomic DNA was extracted from unsorted PBMC with a Qiagen kit on a QIAcube, with processing performed in batches of 12 samples. The record originates from a study of long-term antiretroviral therapy in people with HIV (dated by TCRdb to the early 2020s). About the full investigation: Collection of the earliest samples took place about a decade ahead of the 2015 WHO recommendation for immediate ART, at a time when ART was typically delayed until CD4 counts fell. Whether ART initiation and durable HIV suppression were associated with changes in peripheral blood TRB repertoire composition and diversity was tested in a retrospective serial study. From 30 adults with confirmed HIV infection, the cohort provided 192 cryopreserved PBMC samples, gathered serially across a mean of approximately six years (range 1-12). Of the roughly 30 participants with HIV, 10 to 11 were female. No cross-contamination during QIAcube processing was seen in test extractions of a monoclonal T-cell line run alongside 30 to 35 polyclonal samples. The paper as a whole reports these results and caveats: HIV repertoires had narrower CDR3 length ranges than controls, and the network structure suggested an antigen-experienced repertoire that shifted only slightly toward naive after ART. The samples span the years 2004 to 2017, and the ART regimens used at that time may not be as effective as current regimens. Since PBMC availability was limited, sequencing covered only the TCR beta chain, with no alpha chain pairing. Starting ART was linked to a significant rise in TRB diversity, yet even after long-term ART the diversity remained significantly lower than in transplant donor controls. No data were available on ART adherence, viral resistance or therapy changes, limiting inferences about post-ART repertoire changes. At every time point, the repertoire was dominated by expanded TRB clones first identified before ART initiation, although this dominance fluctuated and, in many PLHIV, declined after ART. Because cell numbers in pre-ART samples were limited, unsorted PBMC were profiled instead of sorted CD4+ and CD8+ T cells.

From the germline V gene, CDR1 is SGHDN and CDR2 is FVKESK. Reading from cysteine to phenylalanine, the CDR3 counts 14 amino acids. Only the CDR3 DNA is retained, 42 bases long and in frame from the first base. Relative to germline, V is missing 4 bases and J is missing 6 bases, with 4 bases of the junction outside any gene match. Source: unsorted PBMCs, taken 6.9 years after starting antiretroviral therapy. In this chain, TRBV14 is recombined with TRBJ1-2, and 11 bases in between align with TRBD1. The sequence came from a man aged 25 to 40 with HIV. The DNA is as follows: TGTGCCAGCAGCCCGAGGGACAGGGGGAATGGCTACACCTTC. It translates to CASSPRDRGNGYTF.